This T cell receptor beta chain originates from a study of blood T cell repertoires in COVID-19. Clones were read by immunoSEQ multiplex PCR, and TCRdb kept only the in-frame ones, dropping some. The table lists fewer than 400,000 clones, approximately 85% of them singletons. The CDR3 totals 17 residues. V lost 1 base and J lost 7; bases outside the gene matches: 13. From germline, CDR1 is MGHDK and CDR2 SYGVNS. This clonotype originated in a man aged 25-45 years who had recovered from COVID-19. Sequencing was done on a sample of PBMCs or T cells enriched from blood (not recorded which). The rearrangement joins TRBV25-1 to TRBJ2-3; 8 nucleotides match TRBD2. CDR3 nucleotide sequence: TGTGCCAGCAGTGAATTGTCGGGGGGGGCCCTCCCTTATACGCAGTATTTT. Amino acid sequence: CASSELSGGALPYTQYF.